The rows below give T cell receptor beta chains drawn from one sample of a study of shared clonotypes between healthy human individuals. Measured with immunoSEQ multiplex PCR; TCRdb has only the in-frame clones, and not every one. The sample shows 2 million to 2.5 million clones, roughly 93% of them seen only once. Sample: naive CD4+ T cells from PBMCs. Source of these receptors: a man between 18 and 35 years old in good health. Some clones in this sample may be carry-over from other donors' samples. Each CDR3 is given with its conserved first and last residue. A D gene is named only where the DNA matches it firmly. Not every row has a clone size; where given, it reads once, few, many or a size class.

>TRBV30|.|TRBJ1-1|.
CAWSVAGKYTEAFF
TGTGCCTGGAGTGTAGCGGGAAAGTACACTGAAGCTTTCTTT
>TRBV5-1|.|TRBJ1-1|.
CASSLESPERGEAFF
TGCGCCAGCAGCTTGGAGTCCCCTGAAAGGGGTGAAGCTTTCTTT
>TRBV6-5|.|TRBJ1-2|.
CASSTSLGGYTF
TGTGCCAGCAGTACATCCTTGGGGGGCTACACCTTC
>TRBV18|.|TRBJ1-2|TRBD1
CASSPPGTGAFGYTF
TGTGCCAGCTCACCACCCGGGACAGGGGCTTTTGGCTACACCTTC
>TRBV28|.|TRBJ1-3|.
CAITGAFSGNTIYF
TGTGCCATCACAGGTGCATTCTCTGGAAACACCATATATTTT
>TRBV5-1|.|TRBJ2-5|.
CASSVPGGYQETQYF
TGCGCCAGCAGCGTTCCGGGTGGGTACCAAGAGACCCAGTACTTC
>TRBV15|.|TRBJ1-5|.
CATSRVTGGGGNQPQHF
TGTGCCACCAGCAGGGTAACCGGGGGCGGGGGCAATCAGCCCCAGCATTTT
>TRBV30|.|TRBJ1-5|.
CAWSGRVGQPQHF
TGTGCCTGGAGTGGGAGGGTAGGTCAGCCCCAGCATTTT
>TRBV27|.|TRBJ2-5|.
CASSLGLQETQYF
TGTGCCAGCAGTTTAGGGCTCCAAGAGACCCAGTACTTC
>TRBV5-5|.|TRBJ2-1|.
CASSLSLSGSDEQFF
TGTGCCAGCAGCTTGTCGTTGTCGGGGAGCGATGAGCAGTTCTTC
>TRBV6-1|.|TRBJ2-1|.
CASSVRGPRNEQFF
TGTGCCAGCAGTGTACGGGGGCCACGGAATGAGCAGTTCTTC
>TRBV30|few|TRBJ2-6|.
CAWRVSGANVLTF
TGTGCCTGGAGGGTCTCTGGGGCCAACGTCCTGACTTTC
>TRBV13|.|TRBJ2-7|TRBD1
CASSHSGQLTYEQYF
TGTGCCAGCAGCCATTCGGGACAGCTAACCTACGAGCAGTACTTC
>TRBV10-2|.|TRBJ1-1|.
CASSELGPTEAFF
TGCGCCAGCAGTGAGCTTGGGCCGACTGAAGCTTTCTTT
>TRBV5-4|.|TRBJ2-2|TRBD2
CASGLVAGVTGELFF
TGTGCCAGCGGCTTAGTAGCGGGAGTTACCGGGGAGCTGTTTTTT
>TRBV7-3|.|TRBJ2-1|TRBD2
CASSLEAGGSNEQFF
TGTGCCAGCAGCTTAGAGGCGGGAGGAAGTAATGAGCAGTTCTTC
>TRBV30|.|TRBJ1-2|TRBD1
CASTGGEGYTF
TGTGCCTCGACAGGGGGCGAGGGCTACACCTTC
>TRBV5-4|once|TRBJ1-1|.
CASSLDPPGREVGEAFF
TGTGCCAGCAGCTTGGATCCTCCAGGGAGGGAGGTTGGTGAAGCTTTCTTT
>TRBV7-3|.|TRBJ2-2|.
CASSPSRTGELFF
TGTGCCAGCAGCCCCTCGCGCACCGGGGAGCTGTTTTTT
>TRBV6-5|once|TRBJ1-5|.
CASRLDSNSNQPQHF
TGTGCCAGCAGATTGGACAGCAATAGCAATCAGCCCCAGCATTTT
>TRBV28|few|TRBJ1-1|.
CASSSQGQRGFGAFF
TGTGCCAGCAGTTCCCAGGGGCAGAGGGGCTTCGGGGCTTTCTTT
>TRBV14|once|TRBJ2-1|TRBD1
CASSQLTGAVYNEQFF
TGTGCCAGCAGCCAATTAACAGGGGCTGTCTACAATGAGCAGTTCTTC
>TRBV5-1|once|TRBJ2-1|TRBD2
CASQRDSYNEQFF
TGCGCCAGCCAGCGGGACTCCTACAATGAGCAGTTCTTC
>TRBV19|.|TRBJ1-5|.
CASSSRQALFDQPQHF
TGTGCCAGTAGTAGTAGACAGGCCTTGTTCGATCAGCCCCAGCATTTT
>TRBV28|.|TRBJ2-2|TRBD1
CASSLPRGHGELFF
TGTGCCAGCAGTTTACCGAGGGGGCATGGGGAGCTGTTTTTT
>TRBV4-3|.|TRBJ2-6|TRBD1
CASSLYTSGQGDLGANVLTF
TGCGCCAGCAGCCTTTATACATCGGGACAGGGGGATCTGGGGGCCAACGTCCTGACTTTC
>TRBV19|.|TRBJ1-5|.
CASSSPVGQPQHF
TGTGCCAGTAGTTCTCCCGTGGGTCAGCCCCAGCATTTT
>TRBV7-2|few|TRBJ2-5|.
CASSTGGETQYF
TGTGCCAGCAGCACGGGGGGCGAGACCCAGTACTTC